This TCR beta chain stems from a study of blood T cell repertoires in COVID-19. Study details: Samples taken during acute and convalescent COVID-19 were collected in the United States, Italy and Spain. Sources were T cells, B-cell-depleted T cells, or PBMCs; the material itself was cDNA or gDNA.

In the source study's methods: For nucleated cells, counts were estimated from reference gene primer amplification. Assay: immunoSEQ multiplex PCR; the TCRdb copy retains only in-frame clones and omits some. V, J and clone size are taken as reported in that table, and D and trimming were inferred from the DNA itself. The sample holds more than 65,000 clones, roughly 80% seen once. The CDR3 extends over 15 amino acids. In germline, CDR1 is LNHDA, CDR2 SQIVND (reference sequence). V dropped 5 bases and J dropped 5; count of bases not matched to a gene: 4. This sequence originates from a man aged 60 to 75 with acute or convalescent COVID-19. The J gene is TRBJ2-3, the V gene TRBV19; 13 bases match TRBD2. The sequencing input was peripheral blood. The DNA of the CDR3 is TGTGCCAGTAGTTTAAGGACTAGCGGGGGAGATACGCAGTATTTT. Translating it yields CASSLRTSGGDTQYF.